The 26 T cell receptor beta chains presented below share a single source sample, sequenced in a study of long-term antiretroviral therapy in people with HIV. The libraries were made with immunoSEQ v3.0 at survey level. The table came from immunoSEQ multiplex PCR; TCRdb's copy has only in-frame clones and leaves some out. The sample holds just over 20,000 clones, approximately 80% seen once. The sequenced sample was unsorted PBMCs, obtained 0.5 years after starting antiretroviral therapy. Receptors were obtained from a young man with HIV.

V is TRBV7-2 and J is TRBJ2-2; tentatively, D is TRBD1 (6 bases). Trimming removed 4 bases at V and 9 bases at J, with 15 bases between. The CDR3 is made up of 14 amino acids. The germline V gene encodes CDR1 SGHTA and CDR2 FQGNSA. The DNA of the CDR3 is TGTGCCAGCAGCTCTAGTAACAGGGTGTGGGAGCTGTTTTTT. It codes for CASSSSNRVWELFF.

The chain is built from TRBV5-1 and TRBJ1-6, with 7 positions matching TRBD1. CDR1 SGHRS and CDR2 YFSETQ come from the germline V gene. The V gene end was trimmed by 4 bases and the J gene end by 6 bases; junction bases not matched to a gene: 4. This CDR3 has 14 amino acids. CDR3 in amino acids: CASSQGQRNSPLHF. In DNA, the CDR3 is TGCGCCAGCAGCCAGGGACAGCGTAATTCACCCCTCCACTTT. Supplemented by reference TRBV5-1 and TRBJ1-6, the full variable domain reads KAGVTQTPRYLIKTRGQQVTLSCSPISGHRSVSWYQQTPGQGLQFLFEYFSETQRNKGNFPGRFSGRQFSNSRSEMNVSTLELGDSALYLCASSQGQRNSPLHFGNGTRLTVT.

The CDR3: CASSSGRDRLSGANVLTF. The DNA of the CDR3 is TGTGCCAGTAGTTCCGGACGGGACAGGCTCTCTGGGGCCAACGTCCTGACTTTC. V gene TRBV19 combines with J gene TRBJ2-6; TRBD1 agrees at 8 bases. The trim removed 5 bases at V and 0 bases at J, leaving 9 bases unmatched. The CDR3 totals 18 residues. Germline CDR1 and CDR2: LNHDA and SQIVND (reference sequence). The complete variable domain, with remaining parts taken from reference TRBV19 and TRBJ2-6, reads DGGITQSPKYLFRKEGQNVTLSCEQNLNHDAMYWYRQDPGQGLRLIYYSQIVNDFQKGDIAEGYSVSREKKESFPLTVTSAQKNPTAFYLCASSSGRDRLSGANVLTFGAGSRLTVL.

The rearrangement joins TRBV7-2 to TRBJ1-6; D is ambiguous. V dropped 2 bases and J dropped 12 bases, with 11 bases sitting between them. The germline CDR1 and CDR2 sequences are SGHTA and FQGNSA. The CDR3 loop spans 13 amino acids. Written as DNA, the CDR3 is TGTGCCAGCAGCTTATTTCGGGAGGGACCCCTCCACTTT. Translating it yields CASSLFREGPLHF.

The V and J genes are TRBV18 and TRBJ1-2; possible D gene TRBD1, 6 bases. Germline V gene sequence: CDR1 KGHSH, CDR2 LQKENI. The CDR3 is 16 residues long. V shed 5 bases and J shed 2 bases, with 18 bases lying between them. The CDR3 sequence is CASSTATGTINYGYTF. The CDR3 DNA reads TGTGCCAGCTCAACAGCTACAGGGACGATCAACTATGGCTACACCTTC.

The chain recombines TRBV18 with TRBJ1-1; D possibly corresponds to TRBD1 (5 bases). This CDR3 is built from 14 residues. Germline lookup yields CDR1 KGHSH and CDR2 LQKENI. The V and J ends lost 2 bases and 5 bases respectively, with 12 bases between them. CDR3 in amino acids: CASSPNSGRTEAFF. The CDR3 DNA reads as TGTGCCAGCTCACCAAATTCAGGGAGGACTGAAGCTTTCTTT.

The chain links TRBV11-1 to TRBJ2-2; tentative D call: TRBD1 (6 bases). Germline V gene lookup returns CDR1 SGHAT and CDR2 FQDESV (reference sequence). The CDR3 is 14 residues long. The V end lost 4 bases, the J end lost 5 bases, and 11 bases lay between the germline ends. CDR3 amino acids: CASSSNRVTGELFF. CDR3 DNA: TGTGCCAGCAGCTCCAACAGGGTTACCGGGGAGCTGTTTTTT.

The V gene is TRBV28, the J gene TRBJ2-5; D remains ambiguous. Germline lookup yields CDR1 MDHEN and CDR2 SYDVKM. This CDR3 spans 15 amino acids. Between the trimmed V and J ends, which lost 6 bases and 0 bases, there was a span of 14 bases. The DNA of the CDR3 is TGTGCCAGCAGGACCCCGCACGTTCACCAAGAGACCCAGTACTTC. It is translated as CASRTPHVHQETQYF.

This rearrangement joins TRBV7-9 to TRBJ2-1; D may be TRBD2 (5 bases). The CDR3 contains 15 residues. Germline CDR1 and CDR2: SEHNR and FQNEAQ (reference sequence). V was clipped by 3 bases and J by 5 bases, with 14 bases between them. CDR3 residues: CASSLTGLSNNEQFF. CDR3 coding DNA: TGTGCCAGCAGCTTGACGGGATTATCCAACAATGAGCAGTTCTTC.

This chain uses TRBV7-9 with TRBJ1-4, with TRBD1 matching over 10 bases. Germline CDR1 and CDR2: SEHNR and FQNEAQ (reference sequence). With 3 bases clipped from V and 10 bases from J, the junction kept 5 bases outside the gene matches. The CDR3 length is 14 residues. The chain's CDR3 is CASSFGQGGGKLFF. For the CDR3, the DNA is TGTGCCAGCAGCTTTGGACAGGGGGGGGGAAAACTGTTTTTT.

This chain uses TRBV19 with TRBJ2-3; tentative D call: TRBD2 (6 bases). Germline CDR1 LNHDA, CDR2 SQIVND (reference sequence). V dropped 9 bases and J dropped 0 bases, with 22 bases sitting between them. This CDR3 contains 17 residues. The CDR3 region is CASREGREYISTDTQYF. DNA of the CDR3: TGTGCCAGCCGAGAAGGGCGGGAATACATCAGCACAGATACGCAGTATTTT.

This clone turned up a few times. V gene TRBV4-3 combines with J gene TRBJ2-3; 11 nucleotides agree with TRBD2. The V and J ends lost 0 bases and 1 base, in that order; junction bases with no gene match: 6. Germline loops: CDR1 LGHNA, CDR2 YSLEER. The CDR3 loop spans 18 amino acids. This chain's CDR3 is CASSQDSPLAGGTDTQYF. The CDR3 nucleotides read TGCGCCAGCAGCCAAGATTCCCCACTAGCGGGAGGCACAGATACGCAGTATTTT.

The J gene is TRBJ2-7, the V gene TRBV6-6; D not resolved. The CDR3 length is 14 residues. CDR1 and CDR2 from the germline V gene are MNHNY and SVGAGI (reference sequence). V was pared by 7 bases and J by 2 bases, with 15 bases between. The CDR3 sequence is CASTSAQVTYEQYF. As DNA, the CDR3 is TGTGCCAGCACCTCGGCCCAGGTTACCTACGAGCAGTACTTC.

The V call is TRBV7-9, the J call TRBJ2-2; 7 bases map to TRBD2. Losses at the gene ends were 2 bases for V and 2 bases for J; bases not matched to a gene: 11. Per the germline V gene, CDR1 is SEHNR and CDR2 is FQNEAQ (reference sequence). The CDR3 is 18 residues long. CDR3 sequence (DNA): TGTGCCAGCAGCTTAAGAGAAATCGGGGGGATTAACACCGGGGAGCTGTTTTTT. Translating it yields CASSLREIGGINTGELFF.

The rearrangement links TRBV4-1 to TRBJ2-7; 7 nucleotides match TRBD1. Germline V gene data show CDR1 as MGHRA and CDR2 as YSYEKL. V dropped 4 bases and J dropped 3; count of bases not matched to a gene: 6. This CDR3 is built from 14 residues. The DNA for the CDR3 is TGCGCCAGCAGCCCCCGGGACAGCCTCTACGAGCAGTACTTC. Residues: CASSPRDSLYEQYF.

The V and J genes are TRBV5-1 and TRBJ1-2; D unclear. The CDR3 length is 15 residues. V lost 4 bases and J lost 4, with 17 bases in between. Looked up from germline, CDR1 is SGHRS and CDR2 is YFSETQ. DNA of the CDR3: TGCGCCAGCAGCCCGAACCCTGCTTCGAGCTATGGCTACACCTTC. Translating it yields CASSPNPASSYGYTF.

This chain links TRBV15 with TRBJ1-1; D is unresolved. The V end lost 4 bases, the J end lost 7 bases, and 7 bases lay between the germline ends. From germline, CDR1 is LNHNV and CDR2 YYDKDF (reference sequence). This CDR3 region has 11 residues. Here the CDR3 DNA reads TGTGCCACCAGCAACCTATTTGAAGCTTTCTTT. The encoded protein is CATSNLFEAFF. Combining the CDR3 with reference TRBV15 and TRBJ1-1 gives the whole variable domain DAMVIQNPRYQVTQFGKPVTLSCSQTLNHNVMYWYQQKSSQAPKLLFHYYDKDFNNEADTPDNFQSRRPNTSFCFLDIRSPGLGDTAMYLCATSNLFEAFFGQGTRLTVV.

This clone has only one observation. CDR3 protein: CAWSRGTYGYTF. The CDR3, as DNA: TGTGCCTGGAGTAGGGGAACCTATGGCTACACCTTC. The chain employs TRBV30 and TRBJ1-2, with D possibly being TRBD1 (5 bases). The CDR3 loop spans 12 amino acids. Between the trimmed V and J ends, which lost 2 bases and 4 bases, there was a span of 8 bases. Per the germline V gene, CDR1 is GTSNPN and CDR2 is SVGIG (reference sequence). The full variable domain, in which reference TRBV30 and TRBJ1-2 provide the parts outside the CDR3, is SQTIHQWPATLVQPVGSPLSLECTVEGTSNPNLYWYRQAAGRGLQLLFYSVGIGQISSEVPQNLSASRPQDRQFILSSKKLLLSDSGFYLCAWSRGTYGYTFGSGTRLTVV.

The rearrangement links TRBV19 to TRBJ1-5; D may be TRBD1 (6 bases). The CDR3 extends over 13 amino acids. Trimming removed 5 bases at V and 9 bases at J, with 14 bases between. CDR1 is LNHDA and CDR2 is SQIVND in the germline V gene (reference sequence). The CDR3 spells CASSGGGQRPQHF. The CDR3 coding sequence is TGTGCCAGTAGTGGGGGGGGGCAGCGGCCCCAGCATTTT.

The V call is TRBV18, the J call TRBJ2-2, with D maybe TRBD1 (5 bases). Germline V gene lookup returns CDR1 KGHSH and CDR2 LQKENI. The CDR3 runs 16 residues. The V gene lost 3 bases and the J gene lost 0 bases, with 11 bases spanning the gap. The CDR3 DNA follows: TGTGCCAGCTCACCCCGGACACCGACGAACACCGGGGAGCTGTTTTTT. Encoded protein: CASSPRTPTNTGELFF. Combining the CDR3 with reference TRBV18 and TRBJ2-2 gives the whole variable domain NAGVMQNPRHLVRRRGQEARLRCSPMKGHSHVYWYRQLPEEGLKFMVYLQKENIIDESGMPKERFSAEFPKEGPSILRIQQVVRGDSAAYFCASSPRTPTNTGELFFGEGSRLTVL.

The chain has TRBV14 and TRBJ2-7; tentatively, D is TRBD2 (5 bases). The CDR3 spans 12 residues. V lost 3 bases and J 2 bases, leaving 5 bases between the germline ends. The V gene's germline CDR1 is SGHDN and CDR2 FVKESK. DNA for the CDR3: TGTGCCAGCAGCCATAGCGCCTACGAGCAGTACTTC. Its translation is CASSHSAYEQYF.

This sequence joins TRBV2 and TRBJ1-1; the match to TRBD1 covers 8 bases. This CDR3 comprises 13 residues. The junction had 4 bases not matched to a gene; V was cut back by 5 bases and J by 5 bases. Germline V gene lookup returns CDR1 SNHLY and CDR2 FYNNEI. The CDR3 spells CASSLTGVTEAFF. The CDR3, as DNA: TGTGCCAGCAGTCTGACAGGGGTGACTGAAGCTTTCTTT.

V usage is TRBV4-3 and J usage is TRBJ2-1, with TRBD2 matching 8 bases. V was clipped by 1 base and J by 5 bases; unmatched bases: 7. Per the germline V gene, CDR1 is LGHNA and CDR2 is YSLEER. The CDR3 length is 16 residues. In nucleotides, the CDR3 is TGCGCCAGCAGCCAAGTATGGGCGGGGGGTCACAATGAGCAGTTCTTC. Its protein product is CASSQVWAGGHNEQFF.

This chain connects TRBV30 to TRBJ1-2; no clear D gene. The CDR3 is made up of 15 amino acids. The V end was cut by 4 bases, the J end by 1 base, with 16 bases between. Germline V gene lookup returns CDR1 GTSNPN and CDR2 SVGIG (reference sequence). The CDR3 loop is CAWIYYPGGNYGYTF. CDR3 bases: TGTGCCTGGATCTATTACCCCGGAGGTAACTATGGCTACACCTTC.

This clone appeared once. This chain joins TRBV5-1 and TRBJ2-2; D gene unclear. V was cut by 3 bases and J by 1 base, with 16 bases left in between. Germline V gene data show CDR1 as SGHRS and CDR2 as YFSETQ. The CDR3 consists of 17 residues. The CDR3 sequence: CASSSHGHTLNTGELFF. CDR3 bases: TGCGCCAGCAGCTCCCACGGCCACACCCTGAACACCGGGGAGCTGTTTTTT.

This chain uses TRBV7-2 with TRBJ2-1; no definite D call. Germline CDR1 and CDR2: SGHTA and FQGNSA. V lost 1 base, J lost 6 bases, and 7 bases lay in between. This CDR3 is built from 13 residues. The CDR3 reads CASSLEPINEQFF. The CDR3 nucleotides are TGTGCCAGCAGCTTAGAACCGATCAATGAGCAGTTCTTC.